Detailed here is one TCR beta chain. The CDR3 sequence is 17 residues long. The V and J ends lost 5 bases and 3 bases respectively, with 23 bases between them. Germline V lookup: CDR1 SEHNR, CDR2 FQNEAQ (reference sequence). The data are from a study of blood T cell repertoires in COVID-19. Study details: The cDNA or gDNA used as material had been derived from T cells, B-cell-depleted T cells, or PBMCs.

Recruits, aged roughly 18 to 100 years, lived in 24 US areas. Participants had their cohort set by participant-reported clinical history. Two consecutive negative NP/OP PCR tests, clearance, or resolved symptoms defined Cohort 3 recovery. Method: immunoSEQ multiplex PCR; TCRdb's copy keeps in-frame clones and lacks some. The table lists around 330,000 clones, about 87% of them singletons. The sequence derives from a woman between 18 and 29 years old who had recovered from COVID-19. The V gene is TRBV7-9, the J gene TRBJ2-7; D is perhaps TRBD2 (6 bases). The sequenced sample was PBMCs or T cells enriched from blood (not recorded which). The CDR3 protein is CASSLGVGVGGNYEQYF. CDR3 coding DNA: TGTGCCAGCAGCCTCGGGGTAGGCGTTGGCGGGAACTACGAGCAGTACTTC. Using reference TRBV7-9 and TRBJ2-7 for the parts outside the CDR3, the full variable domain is DTGVSQNPRHKITKRGQNVTFRCDPISEHNRLYWYRQTLGQGPEFLTYFQNEAQLEKSRLLSDRFSAERPKGSFSTLEIQRTEQGDSAMYLCASSLGVGVGGNYEQYFGPGTRLTVT.